This T cell receptor (beta chain) was captured in a study of beta chain features in type 1 diabetes. The whole isolated RNA underwent reverse transcription, so sequencing captured expressed TCRB transcripts. Generated by immunoSEQ multiplex PCR, the TCRdb table keeps only in-frame clones and is missing some. This sample yields around 56,000 clones, of which roughly half are seen a single time; roughly 2.6% belongs to the top ten. CD4+ cells of the naive, central memory, regulatory and stem cell-like memory types were sorted via CD45RO/CCR7/CD25/CD127/CD95/CD27. Study-level results: Type 1 diabetes patients had moderately but significantly shorter TCRB CDR3s in all four CD4+ subsets. VDJ junctions in type 1 diabetes patients carried more deletions and fewer insertions.

With regard to this clone: Antigen unknown.

Input material: Tregs from blood. The source of this sequence is a woman in her thirties or forties with type 1 diabetes.

The CDR3 DNA is TGCGCCAGCAGCCAATTGGGGAGGGGCTCTGGAAACACCATATATTTT. Residues: CASSQLGRGSGNTIYF. The rearrangement joins TRBV4-1 to TRBJ1-3, with D tentatively TRBD1 (5 bases). The CDR3 contains 16 residues. Trimming shortened V by 2 bases and J by 0 bases, and 11 bases separated the two germline ends. CDR1 and CDR2 (germline): MGHRA, YSYEKL.